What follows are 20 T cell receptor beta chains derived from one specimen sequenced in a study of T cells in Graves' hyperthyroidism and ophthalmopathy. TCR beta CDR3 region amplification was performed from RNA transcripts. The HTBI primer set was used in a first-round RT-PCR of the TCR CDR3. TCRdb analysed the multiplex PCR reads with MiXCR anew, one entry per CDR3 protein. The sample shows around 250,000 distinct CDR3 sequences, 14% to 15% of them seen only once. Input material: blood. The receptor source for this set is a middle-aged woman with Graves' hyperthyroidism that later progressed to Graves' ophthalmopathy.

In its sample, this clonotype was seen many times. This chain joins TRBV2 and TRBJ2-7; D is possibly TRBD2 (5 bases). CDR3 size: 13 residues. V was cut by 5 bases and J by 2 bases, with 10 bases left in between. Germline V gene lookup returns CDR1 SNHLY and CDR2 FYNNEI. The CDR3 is CASSYRDPYEQYF. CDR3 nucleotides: TGTGCCAGCAGTTACCGGGATCCCTACGAGCAGTACTTC.

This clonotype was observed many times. CDR3 nucleotides: TGTGCCAGCAGTAGTTTGGCCAGGGACAATCAGCCCCAGCATTTT. Residues: CASSSLARDNQPQHF. The V and J genes are TRBV28 and TRBJ1-5; possible D gene TRBD1, 5 bases. The CDR3 loop spans 15 amino acids. The germline V and J ends were trimmed by 5 bases and 3 bases, with 14 bases remaining between them. Per the germline V gene, CDR1 is MDHEN and CDR2 is SYDVKM.

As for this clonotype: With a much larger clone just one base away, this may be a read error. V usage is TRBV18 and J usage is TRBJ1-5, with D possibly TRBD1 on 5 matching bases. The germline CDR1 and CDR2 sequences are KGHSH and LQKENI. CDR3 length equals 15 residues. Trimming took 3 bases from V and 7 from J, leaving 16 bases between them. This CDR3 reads CASSPTASPKQPQHF. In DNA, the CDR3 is TGTGCCAGCTCACCGACAGCCTCACCGAAGCAGCCCCAGCATTTT.

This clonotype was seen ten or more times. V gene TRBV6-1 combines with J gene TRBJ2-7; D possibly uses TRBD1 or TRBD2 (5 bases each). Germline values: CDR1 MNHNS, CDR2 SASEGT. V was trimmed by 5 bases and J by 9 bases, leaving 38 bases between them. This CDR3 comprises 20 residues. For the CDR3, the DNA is TGTGCCAGCAGTTCCCTGTTCCCCGGGACGACCAGACAAGAGAGAACTGGGCAGTACTTC. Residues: CASSSLFPGTTRQERTGQYF.

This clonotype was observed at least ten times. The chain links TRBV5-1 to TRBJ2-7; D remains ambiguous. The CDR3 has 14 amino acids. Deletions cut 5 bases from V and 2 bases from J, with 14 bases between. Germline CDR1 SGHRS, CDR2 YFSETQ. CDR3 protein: CASSPGGSPYEQYF. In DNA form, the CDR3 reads TGCGCCAGCAGTCCTGGTGGGTCCCCCTACGAGCAGTACTTC.

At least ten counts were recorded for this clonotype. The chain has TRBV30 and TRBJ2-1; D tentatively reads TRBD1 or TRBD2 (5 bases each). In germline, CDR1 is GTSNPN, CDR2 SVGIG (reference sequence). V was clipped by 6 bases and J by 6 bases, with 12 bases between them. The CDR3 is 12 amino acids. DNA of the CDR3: TGTGCCTGCACCGATGGGGGCAATGAGCAGTTCTTC. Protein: CACTDGGNEQFF.

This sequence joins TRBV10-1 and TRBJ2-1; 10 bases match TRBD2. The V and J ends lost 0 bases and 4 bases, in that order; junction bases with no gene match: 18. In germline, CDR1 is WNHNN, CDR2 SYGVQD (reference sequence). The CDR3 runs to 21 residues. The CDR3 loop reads CASSESLLAGEKKGPYNEQFF. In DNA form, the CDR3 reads TGCGCCAGCAGTGAGTCGCTGCTAGCGGGGGAAAAAAAGGGGCCTTACAATGAGCAGTTCTTC.

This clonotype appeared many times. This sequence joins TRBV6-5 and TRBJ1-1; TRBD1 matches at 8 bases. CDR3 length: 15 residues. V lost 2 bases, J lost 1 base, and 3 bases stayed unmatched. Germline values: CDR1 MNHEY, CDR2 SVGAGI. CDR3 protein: CASSYRDRTNTEAFF. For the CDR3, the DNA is TGTGCCAGCAGTTACCGGGACAGGACGAACACTGAAGCTTTCTTT.

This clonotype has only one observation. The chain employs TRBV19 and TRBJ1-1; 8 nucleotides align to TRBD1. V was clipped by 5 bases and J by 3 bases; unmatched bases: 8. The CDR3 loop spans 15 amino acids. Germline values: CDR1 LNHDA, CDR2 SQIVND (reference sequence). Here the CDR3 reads CASSFRTGRDTEAFF. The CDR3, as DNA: TGTGCCAGTAGTTTCCGGACAGGGAGGGACACTGAAGCTTTCTTT.

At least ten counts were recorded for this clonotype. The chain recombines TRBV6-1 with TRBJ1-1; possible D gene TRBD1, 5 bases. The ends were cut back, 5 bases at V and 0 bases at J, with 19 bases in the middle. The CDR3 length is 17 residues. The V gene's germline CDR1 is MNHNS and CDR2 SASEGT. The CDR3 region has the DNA TGTGCCAGCAGTACAATTTGGGACGGTTACATGAACACTGAAGCTTTCTTT. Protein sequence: CASSTIWDGYMNTEAFF.

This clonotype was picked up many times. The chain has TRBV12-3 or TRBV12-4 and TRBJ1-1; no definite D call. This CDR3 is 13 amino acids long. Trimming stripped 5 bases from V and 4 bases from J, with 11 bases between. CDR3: CASSPWVITEAFF. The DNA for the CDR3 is TGTGCCAGCAGTCCATGGGTAATCACTGAAGCTTTCTTT.

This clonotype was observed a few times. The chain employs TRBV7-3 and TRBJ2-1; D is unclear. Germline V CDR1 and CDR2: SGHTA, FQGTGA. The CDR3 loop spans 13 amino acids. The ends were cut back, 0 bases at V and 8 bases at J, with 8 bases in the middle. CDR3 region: CASSLTAKDEQFF. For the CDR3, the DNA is TGTGCCAGCAGCTTAACCGCGAAGGATGAGCAGTTCTTC.

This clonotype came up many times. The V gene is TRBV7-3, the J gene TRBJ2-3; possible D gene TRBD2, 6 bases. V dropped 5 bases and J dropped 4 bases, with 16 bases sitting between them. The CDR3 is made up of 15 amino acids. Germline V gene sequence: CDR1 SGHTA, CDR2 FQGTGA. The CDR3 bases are TGTGCCAGCAGCAAAACGCGGGATCTAGCAGATACGCAGTATTTT. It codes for CASSKTRDLADTQYF.

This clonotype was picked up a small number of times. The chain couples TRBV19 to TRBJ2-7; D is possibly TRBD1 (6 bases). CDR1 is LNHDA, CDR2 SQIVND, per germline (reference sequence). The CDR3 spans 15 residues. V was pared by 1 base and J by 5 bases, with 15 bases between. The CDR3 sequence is CASSIVGQFMDEQYF. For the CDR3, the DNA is TGTGCCAGTAGTATAGTCGGACAGTTCATGGACGAGCAGTACTTC.

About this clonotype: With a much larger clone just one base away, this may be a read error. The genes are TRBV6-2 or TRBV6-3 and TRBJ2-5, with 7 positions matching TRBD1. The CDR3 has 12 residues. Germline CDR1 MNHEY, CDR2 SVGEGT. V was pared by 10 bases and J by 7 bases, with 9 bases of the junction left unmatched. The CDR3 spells CATGGAWGTQYF. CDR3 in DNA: TGTGCCACAGGGGGAGCATGGGGGACCCAGTACTTC.

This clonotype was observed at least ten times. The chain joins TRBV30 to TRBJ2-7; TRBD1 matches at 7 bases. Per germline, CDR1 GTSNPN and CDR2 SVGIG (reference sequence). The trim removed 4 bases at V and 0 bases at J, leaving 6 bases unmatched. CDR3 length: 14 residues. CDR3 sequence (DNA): TGTGCCTGGACGGGACAGAAGAGCTCCTACGAGCAGTACTTC. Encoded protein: CAWTGQKSSYEQYF.

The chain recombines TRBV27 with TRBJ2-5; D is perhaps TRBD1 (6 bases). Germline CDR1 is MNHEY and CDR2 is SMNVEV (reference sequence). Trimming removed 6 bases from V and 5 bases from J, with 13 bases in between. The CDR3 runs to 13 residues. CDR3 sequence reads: CASRTQGVETQYF. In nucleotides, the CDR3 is TGTGCCAGCAGGACACAGGGAGTGGAGACCCAGTACTTC.

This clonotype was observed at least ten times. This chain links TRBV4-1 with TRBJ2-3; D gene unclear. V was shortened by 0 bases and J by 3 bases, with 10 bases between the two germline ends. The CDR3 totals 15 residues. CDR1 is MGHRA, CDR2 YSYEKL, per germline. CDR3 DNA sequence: TGCGCCAGCAGCCAAGAGGAGAGATTTACAGATACGCAGTATTTT. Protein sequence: CASSQEERFTDTQYF.

The CDR3 sequence is CASSWGTSLGQPQHF. The CDR3 region has the DNA TGTGCCAGCAGCTGGGGGACCTCCCTGGGGCAGCCCCAGCATTTT. The chain couples TRBV5-6 to TRBJ1-5; the D gene is possibly TRBD1 (5 bases). With 3 bases removed from V and 7 bases from J, the gap between germline ends came to 17 bases. The CDR3 spans 15 residues. Germline V gene sequence: CDR1 SGHDT, CDR2 YYEEEE.

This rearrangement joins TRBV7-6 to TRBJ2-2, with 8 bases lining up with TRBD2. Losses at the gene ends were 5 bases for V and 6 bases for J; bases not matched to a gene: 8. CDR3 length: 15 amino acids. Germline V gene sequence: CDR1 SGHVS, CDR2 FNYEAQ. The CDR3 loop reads CASSLSLAGPGELFF. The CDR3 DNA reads TGTGCCAGCAGCCTGAGTCTAGCGGGTCCCGGGGAGCTGTTTTTT.